Here is one T cell receptor beta chain with its context. What it recognizes is unknown. The data derive from a study of shared clonotypes between healthy human individuals. Looking at the study overall: Three plates were used per donor for CD4 naive, three for CD4 memory, two for CD8 naive and one for CD8 memory.

This CDR3 is 16 amino acids long. J was trimmed by 6 bases and V by 4 bases; bases with no gene match: 13. Per the germline V gene, CDR1 is SGHRS and CDR2 is YFSETQ. Naive CD8 cells, CD45RO-negative and positively selected for CCR7, excluded terminally differentiated effector memory CD45RA+ cells. Execution of the assay was at deep level. The table came from immunoSEQ multiplex PCR; TCRdb's copy has only in-frame clones and leaves some out. The table shows some 600,000 clones, with roughly 96% occurring only once. Notes on the study in general: Clonotype sharing across several donors was observed for 4% to 5.5% of naive CD4 clonotypes.

This TCR came from a woman aged 25 to 39 in good health. Input material: naive CD8+ T cells sorted from blood. This chain joins TRBV5-1 and TRBJ2-7; 10 nucleotides match TRBD1. DNA for the CDR3: TGCGCCAGCAGCCCCTCCAAGACAGGGGGCTCATCCGAGCAGTACTTC. It encodes CASSPSKTGGSSEQYF.